This entry lists 7 T cell receptor beta chains sequenced from one sample in a study of cytomegalovirus exposure and HLA in healthy donors (dated by TCRdb to the late 2010s). The library came from the immunoSEQ multiplex PCR assay. For the multiplex PCR, a mixture combining 60 forward primers for TCR Vbeta segments and 13 reverse primers for TCR Jbeta segments was used. TCRdb provides this immuneACCESS table in a form limited to in-frame rearrangements. Some clones are lacking; in checked studies, under half of them reflect an unresolved V gene, and why the rest are absent is not known. This sample lists about 140,000 clones; around four fifths were detected once. The ten largest account for approximately 2.3% of the sample. Sequenced sample: PBMCs. The receptor source for this set is a man aged 30 to 45 in good health and CMV-seronegative.

This CDR3 is CASSRGWPYEQYF. In DNA form, the CDR3 reads TGTGCCAGCAGTCGGGGGTGGCCCTACGAGCAGTACTTC. The rearrangement joins TRBV27 to TRBJ2-7, with D maybe TRBD2 (6 bases). The V gene's germline CDR1 is MNHEY and CDR2 SMNVEV (reference sequence). The V end was cut by 5 bases, the J end by 2 bases, with 10 bases between. The CDR3 covers 13 residues.

The chain employs TRBV5-1 and TRBJ2-7, with 8 positions matching TRBD1. The CDR3 is made up of 14 amino acids. From germline, CDR1 is SGHRS and CDR2 YFSETQ. Trimming took 4 bases from V and 7 from J; bases not matched to a gene: 10. CDR3 DNA: TGCGCCAGCAGCGGCCGACAGGGGCCGGGTGAGCAGTACTTC. Translation gives CASSGRQGPGEQYF.

The chain links TRBV7-9 to TRBJ2-5, with 9 positions matching TRBD2. This CDR3 is 16 amino acids long. The V and J ends lost 1 base and 4 bases, in that order; junction bases with no gene match: 7. Germline assignment: CDR1 SEHNR and CDR2 FQNEAQ (reference sequence). In DNA form, the CDR3 reads TGTGCCAGCAGCTTAGTTCCGCGGGGGGGAGCAGAGACCCAGTACTTC. Encoded protein: CASSLVPRGGAETQYF.

The chain has TRBV4-1 and TRBJ2-1; 9 positions agree with TRBD2. The CDR3 has 21 amino acids. With V trimmed by 0 bases and J by 4 bases, 19 bases remained unmatched. Germline V gene data show CDR1 as MGHRA and CDR2 as YSYEKL. The CDR3: CASSQDKRAGAGTSIYNEQFF. The CDR3 bases are TGCGCCAGCAGCCAAGATAAGAGGGCTGGGGCCGGGACTAGCATTTACAATGAGCAGTTCTTC.

CDR3 amino acids: CASSVGTGEIYEQYF. The CDR3 DNA follows: TGTGCCAGCAGTGTCGGGACAGGGGAAATCTACGAGCAGTACTTC. This chain links TRBV2 with TRBJ2-7; TRBD1 matches at 10 bases. The CDR3 totals 15 residues. The germline gives CDR1 SNHLY, CDR2 FYNNEI. V was clipped by 4 bases and J by 3 bases; unmatched bases: 6.

This clone was picked up a small number of times. The V call is TRBV11-1, the J call TRBJ1-4; 9 nucleotides line up with TRBD1. Germline CDR1 is SGHAT and CDR2 is FQDESV (reference sequence). The CDR3 is 17 amino acids. V trimming: 4 bases; J trimming: 5 bases; junction bases outside the gene matches: 11. The CDR3 DNA reads TGTGCCAGCAGCTACGATCACCCAGGGACAGGGAATGAAAAACTGTTTTTT. This sequence encodes CASSYDHPGTGNEKLFF.

J is TRBJ1-2 and V is TRBV9; the D gene is possibly TRBD1 (5 bases). Germline CDR1 SGDLS, CDR2 YYNGEE. The CDR3 extends over 13 amino acids. Trimming left V 4 bases short and J 4 bases short, with 11 bases between. The CDR3 spells CASSRGGPYGYTF. The CDR3, as DNA: TGTGCCAGCAGCAGGGGAGGGCCCTATGGCTACACCTTC. The full variable domain, its missing parts supplied by reference TRBV9 and TRBJ1-2, is DSGVTQTPKHLITATGQRVTLRCSPRSGDLSVYWYQQSLDQGLQFLIQYYNGEERAKGNILERFSAQQFPDLHSELNLSSLELGDSALYFCASSRGGPYGYTFGSGTRLTVV.